This TCR beta chain was sequenced during a study of T cell responses to AZD1222 COVID-19 vaccine. For this clone: Its antigen is not known.

There are 16 residues in the CDR3. The V and J ends lost 7 bases and 0 bases, in that order; junction bases with no gene match: 12. The germline V gene encodes CDR1 SQVTM and CDR2 ANQGSEA. The data were produced by immunoSEQ multiplex PCR, yet TCRdb's version contains in-frame clones alone and is incomplete. The data contain some 120,000 clones, 80% to 90% of them singletons. General study points: Clonal diversity was possibly underestimated; the donors were predominantly white British and more often female. Repertoire sampling occurred only after the peak T cell response. Dominant CD4 TCR responses targeted spike regions 160-218 and 743-854.

The clonotype was recovered from an adult in good health. The specimen was peripheral blood, collected on day 0 of AZD1222 vaccination. The rearrangement uses TRBV29-1 and TRBJ1-3; TRBD1 aligns across 7 bases. The DNA of the CDR3 is TGCAGCGCACTTAAGACAGGGTCGAGCTCTGGAAACACCATATATTTT. Protein sequence: CSALKTGSSSGNTIYF.